These 6 T cell receptor beta chains were all obtained from the same sample, sequenced in a study of T-cell memory formation after mild COVID-19. TCRdb used MiXCR to reprocess the 5' RACE reads, holding one entry per CDR3 protein. The sample lists roughly 480,000 distinct CDR3 sequences, roughly 25% occurring once. Sequencing input: PBMCs or a T cell subset sorted from them (not recorded which). The receptor source for this set is an adult woman who had mild COVID-19 (a few samples of this study predate the infection). Cell type and time point are not known.

The chain recombines TRBV19 with TRBJ2-1; no reliable D call. V was clipped by 1 base and J by 0 bases, with 7 bases between them. Germline V CDR1 and CDR2: LNHDA, SQIVND (reference sequence). The CDR3 covers 15 residues. This chain's CDR3 is CASSIGSSSYNEQFF. Written as DNA, the CDR3 is TGTGCCAGTAGTATAGGGAGTAGCTCCTACAATGAGCAGTTCTTC.

This chain's CDR3 is CATSRDGTVNTEAFF. DNA of the CDR3: TGTGCCACCAGCAGAGACGGGACAGTGAACACTGAAGCTTTCTTT. This chain connects TRBV15 to TRBJ1-1; 7 bases map to TRBD1. This CDR3 contains 15 residues. From germline, CDR1 is LNHNV and CDR2 YYDKDF (reference sequence). V shed 0 bases and J 0 bases; nucleotides not matched to a gene: 1.

The sample holds a few counts of this clonotype. The J gene is TRBJ2-1, the V gene TRBV5-1, with 7 bases identical to TRBD1. Germline lookup yields CDR1 SGHRS and CDR2 YFSETQ. The CDR3 totals 14 residues. V was clipped by 3 bases and J by 7 bases; unmatched bases: 7. This chain's CDR3 is CASSWPGQANEQFF. CDR3 bases: TGCGCCAGCAGCTGGCCCGGACAGGCTAATGAGCAGTTCTTC.

The chain is built from TRBV2 and TRBJ2-7; 11 bases agree with TRBD1. Trimming removed 8 bases from V and 4 bases from J; junction bases left unmatched: 7. The CDR3 covers 14 residues. Germline CDR1 and CDR2: SNHLY and FYNNEI. The CDR3 reads CASRRDRGWYEQYF. The CDR3 coding sequence is TGTGCCAGCCGTCGGGACAGGGGGTGGTACGAGCAGTACTTC.

This clonotype was seen a few times. The CDR3 DNA is TGCAGCGGGGGACAGGGAAGGAACACCGGGGAGCTGTTTTTT. Translation: CSGGQGRNTGELFF. The V and J genes are TRBV29-1 and TRBJ2-2; TRBD1 agrees at 9 bases. The trim removed 7 bases at V and 1 base at J, leaving 4 bases unmatched. Germline V CDR1 and CDR2: SQVTM, ANQGSEA. The CDR3 consists of 14 residues.

This clonotype came up a few times. The gene calls are TRBV7-3 and TRBJ2-1; 8 bases map to TRBD2. Germline V gene sequence: CDR1 SGHTA, CDR2 FQGTGA. The CDR3 contains 15 residues. V was clipped by 2 bases and J by 4 bases; unmatched bases: 4. CDR3 nucleotides: TGTGCCAGCAGCTTAGAGGTAGCGGGATACAATGAGCAGTTCTTC. Its translation is CASSLEVAGYNEQFF.